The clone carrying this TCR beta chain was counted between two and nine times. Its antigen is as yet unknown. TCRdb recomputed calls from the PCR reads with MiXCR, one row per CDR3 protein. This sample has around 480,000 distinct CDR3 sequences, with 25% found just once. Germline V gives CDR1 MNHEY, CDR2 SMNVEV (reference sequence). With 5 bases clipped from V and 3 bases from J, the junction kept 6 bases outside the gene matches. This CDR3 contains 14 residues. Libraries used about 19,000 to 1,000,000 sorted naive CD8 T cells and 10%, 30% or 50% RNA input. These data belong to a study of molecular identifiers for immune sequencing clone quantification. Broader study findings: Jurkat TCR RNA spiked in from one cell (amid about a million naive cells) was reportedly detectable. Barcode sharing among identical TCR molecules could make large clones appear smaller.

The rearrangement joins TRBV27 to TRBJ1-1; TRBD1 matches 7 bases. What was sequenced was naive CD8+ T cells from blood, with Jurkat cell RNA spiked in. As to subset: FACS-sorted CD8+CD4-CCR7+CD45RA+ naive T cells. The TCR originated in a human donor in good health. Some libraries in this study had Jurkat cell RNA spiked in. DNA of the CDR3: TGTGCCAGCAGTCGACAGGGTACGCACACTGAAGCTTTCTTT. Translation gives CASSRQGTHTEAFF.